These T cell receptor beta chains were read from a single sample in a study of blood T cell repertoires in COVID-19. The repertoire was sequenced with immunoSEQ multiplex PCR; TCRdb's copy has only in-frame clones and lacks some. This table has 130,000 or so clones, approximately 80% appearing once. The sequencing sample was made of peripheral blood. The source is a woman aged 55 to 70 with acute or convalescent COVID-19. Both conserved end residues are part of each CDR3. A D gene is named only where the DNA matches it firmly. Part of the rows lack a size; the others show once, few, many or a class for expanded clones.

V	length	size	D	J	CDR3	DNA
TRBV6-5	15	NA	NA	TRBJ1-3	CASSYSRQGTNTIYF	TGTGCCAGCAGTTACTCGAGGCAGGGAACAAACACCATATATTTT
TRBV30	15	NA	TRBD1	TRBJ1-2	CAWSRTGDTNYGYTF	TGTGCCTGGAGTCGGACAGGGGACACTAACTATGGCTACACCTTC
TRBV18	14	NA	NA	TRBJ2-7	CASSPNEASYEQYF	TGTGCCAGCTCACCCAACGAGGCCTCCTACGAGCAGTACTTC
TRBV11-2	15	NA	TRBD1	TRBJ2-7	CASSPGQGALYEQYF	TGTGCCAGCAGCCCCGGACAGGGGGCTTTATACGAGCAGTACTTC
TRBV27	11	NA	NA	TRBJ1-1	CASRRETEAFF	TGTGCCAGTAGGAGGGAGACTGAAGCTTTCTTT
TRBV15	16	NA	TRBD1	TRBJ1-1	CATSRDRGLMNTEAFF	TGTGCCACCAGCAGGGACAGGGGGTTGATGAACACTGAAGCTTTCTTT
TRBV18	14	NA	NA	TRBJ2-2	CASSPGRNTGELFF	TGTGCCAGCTCACCAGGGCGCAACACCGGGGAGCTGTTTTTT
TRBV9	15	NA	NA	TRBJ1-3	CASSEGLNSGNTIYF	TGTGCCAGCAGCGAGGGGCTGAACTCTGGAAACACCATATATTTT
TRBV10-3	14	NA	TRBD1	TRBJ1-2	CAISLGQGSYGYTF	TGTGCCATCAGTCTAGGACAGGGCTCCTATGGCTACACCTTC
TRBV7-3	13	NA	NA	TRBJ2-1	CASSLRPSDEQFF	TGTGCCAGCAGCTTACGGCCAAGCGATGAGCAGTTCTTC
TRBV12-2	17	NA	NA	TRBJ2-7	CASRLASRTYLAYEQYF	TGTGCAAGTCGCTTAGCCTCTCGCACCTACCTGGCCTACGAGCAGTACTTC
TRBV11-2	13	once	NA	TRBJ1-5	CASSFRTDQPQHF	TGTGCCAGCAGCTTTCGGACAGATCAGCCCCAGCATTTT
TRBV18	15	NA	TRBD1	TRBJ1-3	CASSPGTGSGNTIYF	TGTGCCAGCTCACCAGGGACAGGCTCTGGAAACACCATATATTTT
TRBV19	15	few	NA	TRBJ1-1	CASAFYGQTNTEAFF	TGTGCCAGTGCCTTCTATGGACAGACGAACACTGAAGCTTTCTTT
TRBV7-9	13	NA	NA	TRBJ1-5	CASSLQGNQPQHF	TGTGCCAGCAGCTTACAGGGAAATCAGCCCCAGCATTTT
TRBV6-5	11	NA	NA	TRBJ1-2	CASSPSRGYTF	TGTGCCAGCAGTCCCTCCCGGGGCTACACCTTC
TRBV6-5	13	NA	NA	TRBJ2-3	CASSNGALDTQYF	TGTGCCAGCAGTAATGGGGCTCTTGATACGCAGTATTTT
TRBV19	15	NA	NA	TRBJ1-2	CASNPRPGKNYGYTF	TGTGCCAGTAATCCGAGGCCGGGGAAAAACTATGGCTACACCTTC
TRBV11-3	13	NA	NA	TRBJ1-1	CASSFSRNTEAFF	TGTGCCAGCAGCTTTAGCAGGAACACTGAAGCTTTCTTT
TRBV12-3/TRBV12-4	13	NA	TRBD1	TRBJ2-5	CASSSGTARTQYF	TGTGCCAGCAGTTCCGGGACAGCACGGACCCAGTACTTC
TRBV5-1	14	NA	NA	TRBJ2-7	CASSLVTASYEQYF	TGCGCCAGCAGCTTGGTAACAGCTTCCTACGAGCAGTACTTC
TRBV6-6	14	NA	NA	TRBJ2-2	CASSYETELLELFF	TGTGCCAGCAGTTACGAGACAGAACTGCTGGAGCTGTTTTTT
TRBV3-1/TRBV3-2	16	NA	NA	TRBJ2-3	CASSQGVQGATDTQYF	TGTGCCAGCAGCCAAGGGGTACAGGGCGCCACAGATACGCAGTATTTT
TRBV7-2	16	NA	NA	TRBJ1-4	CASSPVRPGGDEKLFF	TGTGCCAGCAGCCCCGTTAGACCGGGGGGTGATGAAAAACTGTTTTTT
TRBV6-1	15	NA	NA	TRBJ1-1	CASSEVDSSNTEAFF	TGTGCCAGCAGTGAGGTGGACAGTTCGAACACTGAAGCTTTCTTT
TRBV19	14	NA	NA	TRBJ1-5	CASSIRDSNQPQHF	TGTGCCAGTAGTATAAGAGATAGCAATCAGCCCCAGCATTTT
TRBV19	16	NA	NA	TRBJ1-1	CASSSLSGSRITEAFF	TGTGCCAGTAGTAGTCTCTCAGGGTCACGAATCACTGAAGCTTTCTTT
TRBV6-5	14	NA	NA	TRBJ1-2	CASTAGGKNYGYTF	TGTGCCAGCACGGCCGGAGGGAAAAACTATGGCTACACCTTC
TRBV5-1	15	NA	NA	TRBJ1-2	CASSYEPDRSYGYTF	TGCGCCAGCAGCTATGAACCGGACAGAAGCTATGGCTACACCTTC
TRBV7-9	12	NA	NA	TRBJ2-7	CASSLGQYEQYF	TGTGCCAGCAGCTTGGGGCAGTACGAGCAGTACTTC
TRBV2	12	NA	NA	TRBJ1-2	CASSLDRGGYTF	TGTGCCAGCAGTCTAGACAGAGGCGGCTACACCTTC
TRBV10-3	13	NA	TRBD1	TRBJ1-2	CAISLDRADGYTF	TGTGCCATCAGCCTAGACAGGGCTGATGGCTACACCTTC
TRBV24-1	18	NA	NA	TRBJ2-1	CATSDHRRDTDLNNEQFF	TGTGCCACCAGTGATCACCGCAGGGACACCGATCTAAACAATGAGCAGTTCTTC
TRBV25-1	12	NA	NA	TRBJ2-1	CASSPLYNEQFF	TGTGCCAGCAGTCCCCTTTACAATGAGCAGTTCTTC